One and the same sample provided the 16 T cell receptor beta chains below, sequenced in a study of blood T cells in healthy people across ages. A second 7 to 11 cycle PCR used barcoded and J-beta primers. TCRdb called the 5' RACE reads again in MiXCR, with one record for every CDR3 protein. The sample shows 700,000 to 850,000 distinct CDR3 sequences, approximately 55% of them seen only once. The sequenced sample was blood. The origin of the receptors is an elderly man in good health.

This clonotype has more than one count but fewer than ten. V gene TRBV10-3 combines with J gene TRBJ2-7; tentatively, D is TRBD2 (6 bases). V was trimmed by 0 bases and J by 5 bases, leaving 14 bases between them. Germline CDR1 reads ENHRY; CDR2 reads SYGVKD. The CDR3 totals 15 residues. CDR3 sequence reads: CAISESTGATHEQYF. CDR3 nucleotide sequence: TGTGCCATCAGTGAGTCAACGGGAGCCACCCACGAGCAGTACTTC.

The chain joins TRBV27 to TRBJ2-3, with a weak D call TRBD2 (6 bases). Germline V CDR1 and CDR2: MNHEY, SMNVEV (reference sequence). There are 15 residues in the CDR3. V lost 4 bases and J lost 14, with 25 bases in between. In DNA, the CDR3 is TGTGCCAGCAGTTCCCACGAAGCGGGTCTCAGATACGCGTATTTT. Translated: CASSSHEAGLRYAYF.

To note about this clonotype: A clone one base away is much larger, so this may be a read error. The chain is built from TRBV5-1 and TRBJ2-7; 14 bases match TRBD2. Per the germline V gene, CDR1 is SGHRS and CDR2 is YFSETQ. This CDR3 has 15 residues. The trim removed 3 bases at V and 7 bases at J, leaving 6 bases unmatched. Here the CDR3 DNA reads TGCGCCAGCAGCTCGGGACTAGCGGGAGCCGGAGAGCAGTACTTC. Residues: CASSSGLAGAGEQYF.

Regarding this clonotype: This may stem from a read error, because a much larger clone lies one nucleotide away. The rearrangement uses TRBV6-4 and TRBJ2-5, with 14 bases that match TRBD2. Germline V gives CDR1 MRHNA, CDR2 SNTAGT. The CDR3 runs to 18 residues. The chain's CDR3 is CACRTGGLAGAIWETQYF. The DNA for the CDR3 is TGTGCCTGCAGGACTGGGGGACTAGCGGGAGCTATCTGGGAGACCCAGTACTTC.

V gene TRBV20-1 combines with J gene TRBJ1-1; D unclear. This CDR3 region has 14 residues. Trimming pared 3 bases from V and 0 bases from J, leaving 11 bases between. Germline CDR1 is DFQATT and CDR2 is SNEGSKA (reference sequence). The CDR3 region is CSASSAVLNTEAFF. The CDR3, as DNA: TGCAGTGCTAGTTCGGCGGTCTTGAACACTGAAGCTTTCTTT.

The chain is built from TRBV27 and TRBJ1-2, with 9 bases lining up with TRBD1. CDR1 and CDR2 from the germline V gene are MNHEY and SMNVEV (reference sequence). Trimming at V came to 10 bases and at J to 8 bases, leaving 14 bases not matched to a gene. The CDR3 contains 14 residues. CDR3 DNA sequence: TGTGCCAACAGGCCCGCCGGGACAGGGTACGGCTACACCTTC. As protein: CANRPAGTGYGYTF.

This clonotype has a handful of counts. The J gene is TRBJ2-1, the V gene TRBV5-1; D is undetermined. V was pared by 2 bases and J by 9 bases, with 9 bases between. CDR3 length: 12 amino acids. The germline gives CDR1 SGHRS, CDR2 YFSETQ. The CDR3 DNA reads TGCGCCAGCAGCTTTCCACCGGGTGAGCAGTTCTTC. Translation gives CASSFPPGEQFF. Looking up the rest from reference TRBV5-1 and TRBJ2-1 gives the full variable domain: KAGVTQTPRYLIKTRGQQVTLSCSPISGHRSVSWYQQTPGQGLQFLFEYFSETQRNKGNFPGRFSGRQFSNSRSEMNVSTLELGDSALYLCASSFPPGEQFFGPGTRLTVL.

Of note for this clonotype: One end of the junction does not line up with germline, which may come from a read error. The chain employs TRBV5-1 and TRBJ2-4; D is tentatively TRBD1 or TRBD2 (6 bases each). This CDR3 is built from 17 residues. Looked up from germline, CDR1 is SGHRS and CDR2 is YFSETQ. Here the CDR3 reads CTSSLAGGDLAKNIQYF. The CDR3 DNA sequence: TGCACCAGCAGCTTGGCCGGGGGCGACCTAGCCAAAAACATTCAGTACTTC.

The V call is TRBV5-4, the J call TRBJ1-1; D is unresolved. Trimming took 0 bases from V and 4 from J, leaving 4 bases between them. Looked up from germline, CDR1 is SGHNT and CDR2 is YYREEE (reference sequence). This CDR3 region has 12 residues. The CDR3 DNA is TGTGCCAGCAGCTTGGACCCCACTGAAGCTTTCTTT. Its translation is CASSLDPTEAFF.

This clonotype was counted at least ten times. This rearrangement joins TRBV6-1 to TRBJ2-7; D possibly corresponds to TRBD2 (6 bases). The CDR3 is 14 residues long. Per germline, CDR1 MNHNS and CDR2 SASEGT. V lost 7 bases and J lost 3, with 16 bases in between. The DNA of the CDR3 is TGTGCCAGCACGCGGGACCCCGGGGACTACGAGCAGTACTTC. This codes for CASTRDPGDYEQYF.

This chain links TRBV6-2 or TRBV6-3 with TRBJ1-2; 9 nucleotides align to TRBD1. The CDR3 contains 12 residues. V lost 8 bases to trimming and J lost 6 bases; unmatched junction nucleotides: 4. The germline gives CDR1 MNHEY, CDR2 SVGEGT. The CDR3 is CASGQGKDGYTF. Written as DNA, the CDR3 is TGTGCCAGCGGACAGGGGAAGGATGGCTACACCTTC.

This clonotype has only a few counts. One end of the junction does not line up with germline, which may come from a read error. The chain couples TRBV18 to TRBJ1-1; D is ambiguous. The CDR3 length is 16 residues. Per germline, CDR1 KGHSH and CDR2 LQKENI. This chain's CDR3 is CASSLSSWQTNIEAFF. The CDR3 DNA reads as TGTGCCAGCTCACTCAGCAGTTGGCAAACGAACATTGAAGCTTTCTTT.

This clonotype showed up just a few times. The V gene is TRBV7-8, the J gene TRBJ2-5; 10 nucleotides line up with TRBD2. The CDR3 spans 15 residues. Germline CDR1 and CDR2: SGHVS and FQNEAQ. Trimming took 2 bases from V and 7 from J; bases not matched to a gene: 7. CDR3 nucleotides: TGTGCCAGCAGCTTATCAGCGGGAGGGAGGGTGACCCAGTACTTC. Protein sequence: CASSLSAGGRVTQYF.

The V call is TRBV29-1, the J call TRBJ2-3; 8 bases fit TRBD2. Trimming at V came to 2 bases and at J to 7 bases, leaving 14 bases not matched to a gene. The CDR3 spans 16 residues. The germline CDR1 and CDR2 sequences are SQVTM and ANQGSEA. The CDR3 sequence is CSVESERRGDGNTQYF. The DNA of the CDR3 is TGCAGCGTTGAATCTGAACGGCGGGGGGACGGCAATACGCAGTATTTT.

This clonotype showed up just a few times. The genes are TRBV4-2 and TRBJ2-7; 10 bases are a match to TRBD2. The germline V gene has CDR1 LGHNA and CDR2 YNFKEQ. V lost 0 bases, J lost 6 bases, and 17 bases stayed unmatched. The CDR3 consists of 19 residues. The CDR3 sequence: CASSQDTVLAGARPREQYF. CDR3 DNA: TGTGCCAGCAGCCAAGATACAGTCCTAGCGGGAGCAAGGCCTCGCGAGCAGTACTTC.

V gene TRBV2 combines with J gene TRBJ2-3, with 8 bases matching TRBD1. The CDR3 totals 14 residues. Germline V gene lookup returns CDR1 SNHLY and CDR2 FYNNEI. The V gene end was trimmed by 6 bases and the J gene end by 4 bases; junction bases not matched to a gene: 6. CDR3 sequence (DNA): TGTGCCAGCAGGGGCAGGGGGCGGGCAGATACGCAGTATTTT. Protein sequence: CASRGRGRADTQYF.